One and the same sample provided the 19 T cell receptor beta chains below, sequenced in a study of blood T cell repertoires in COVID-19. Assay: immunoSEQ multiplex PCR; the TCRdb copy retains only in-frame clones and omits some. The data hold more than 250,000 clones, with roughly 85% observed a single time. The specimen sequenced was peripheral blood. These receptors all come from a middle-aged man with active or convalescent COVID-19.

To note about this clone: The sample has other DNA sequences that encode this CDR3 too. This chain uses TRBV5-6 with TRBJ2-1, with D hard to call. Germline V gives CDR1 SGHDT, CDR2 YYEEEE. V lost 0 bases and J 0 bases, leaving 7 bases between the germline ends. The CDR3 contains 15 residues. The CDR3 coding sequence is TGTGCCAGCAGCTTGGGGGCTTACTCCTACAATGAGCAGTTCTTC. This encodes CASSLGAYSYNEQFF.

Notes on this clone: One end of the junction is discordant with germline, which a read error may explain. This sample also contains other DNA sequences that code for the same CDR3. The J gene is TRBJ2-3, the V gene TRBV4-1; D gene uncertain. The CDR3 loop spans 16 amino acids. CDR1 is MGHRA, CDR2 YSYEKL, per germline. CDR3 protein: CASSQGPGGLTDTQYF. Here the CDR3 DNA reads TGCGCCAGCAGTCAAGGACCTGGCGGCCTCACAGATACGCAGTATTTT.

The chain combines TRBV7-2 with TRBJ2-1, with D perhaps matching TRBD2 (5 bases). Trimming stripped 3 bases from V and 7 bases from J, with 22 bases between. The CDR3 length is 17 residues. CDR1 is SGHTA, CDR2 FQGNSA, per germline. The CDR3 DNA reads TGTGCCAGCAGCTTGGTCAGCTCCGGTTCGCGGAGGAATGAGCAGTTCTTC. It yields the protein CASSLVSSGSRRNEQFF.

This chain joins TRBV19 and TRBJ2-7; D may be TRBD1 (5 bases). This CDR3 region has 14 residues. The germline CDR1 and CDR2 sequences are LNHDA and SQIVND (reference sequence). V lost 1 base and J 1 base, leaving 8 bases between the germline ends. This CDR3 is CASSIVPGSYEQYF. CDR3 bases: TGTGCCAGTAGTATAGTACCAGGGTCCTACGAGCAGTACTTC.

The gene calls are TRBV7-2 and TRBJ1-3; 8 bases match TRBD1. Germline loops: CDR1 SGHTA, CDR2 FQGNSA. Trimming removed 1 base from V and 0 bases from J; junction bases left unmatched: 5. The CDR3 has 17 amino acids. The CDR3 protein is CASSLEGTGRSGNTIYF. The DNA for the CDR3 is TGTGCCAGCAGCTTAGAAGGGACAGGACGCTCTGGAAACACCATATATTTT.

This rearrangement joins TRBV28 to TRBJ1-1; D might be TRBD1 (5 bases). Germline V gene data show CDR1 as MDHEN and CDR2 as SYDVKM. The CDR3 covers 15 residues. V gave up 2 bases and J gave up 1 base, with 11 bases separating them. CDR3 sequence (DNA): TGTGCCAGCAGTTTACAGGGCTCTCCGAACACTGAAGCTTTCTTT. It translates to CASSLQGSPNTEAFF. Full variable domain (remainder filled in from reference TRBV28 and TRBJ1-1): DVKVTQSSRYLVKRTGEKVFLECVQDMDHENMFWYRQDPGLGLRLIYFSYDVKMKEKGDIPEGYSVSREKKERFSLILESASTNQTSMYLCASSLQGSPNTEAFFGQGTRLTVV.

The genes are TRBV3-1 (or the pseudogene TRBV3-2) and TRBJ2-3; 11 bases agree with TRBD2. Looked up from germline, CDR1 is LGHDT and CDR2 is YNNKEL (reference sequence). This CDR3 contains 20 residues. V lost 0 bases, J lost 4 bases, and 15 bases stayed unmatched. DNA for the CDR3: TGTGCCAGCAGCCAAGATCGGACTAGCGGGCCCAGGGGCGCGGCAGATACGCAGTATTTT. Its protein product is CASSQDRTSGPRGAADTQYF.

The rearrangement uses TRBV9 and TRBJ2-4; TRBD1 matches at 8 bases. There are 14 residues in the CDR3. The ends lost 2 bases at V and 9 bases at J; junction bases unmatched: 7. Germline V gene sequence: CDR1 SGDLS, CDR2 YYNGEE. Written as DNA, the CDR3 is TGTGCCAGCAGCGTTGGAGAACAGGGGGGCATTCAGTACTTC. This encodes CASSVGEQGGIQYF.

The gene calls are TRBV30 and TRBJ1-1; D is possibly TRBD1 (6 bases). Trimming pared 0 bases from V and 11 bases from J, leaving 22 bases between. Germline V gene lookup returns CDR1 GTSNPN and CDR2 SVGIG (reference sequence). This CDR3 has 15 residues. CDR3 nucleotide sequence: TGTGCCTGGAGTGTATTCGGGACAACCATAAGGGCGGCTTTCTTT. It codes for CAWSVFGTTIRAAFF. The entire variable domain, with the rest obtained from reference TRBV30 and TRBJ1-1, is as follows: SQTIHQWPATLVQPVGSPLSLECTVEGTSNPNLYWYRQAAGRGLQLLFYSVGIGQISSEVPQNLSASRPQDRQFILSSKKLLLSDSGFYLCAWSVFGTTIRAAFFGQGTRLTVV.

V gene TRBV2 combines with J gene TRBJ2-5, with 15 nucleotides matching TRBD2. This CDR3 is 19 amino acids long. Germline lookup yields CDR1 SNHLY and CDR2 FYNNEI. V lost 10 bases and J lost 0; bases outside the gene matches: 15. The CDR3 DNA sequence: TGTGCCAACGACGCCGGGACTAGCGGGAGGCGATTATACCAAGAGACCCAGTACTTC. Translated, it gives CANDAGTSGRRLYQETQYF.

On this clone: Other DNA sequences in this sample translate to the same CDR3. This sequence joins TRBV7-9 and TRBJ2-1; TRBD2 aligns across 10 bases. The CDR3 sequence is 18 residues long. CDR1 is SEHNR, CDR2 FQNEAQ, per germline (reference sequence). V gave up 1 base and J gave up 0 bases; unmatched junction bases: 6. CDR3 region: CASSLGTSGLSSYNEQFF. The DNA for the CDR3 is TGTGCCAGCAGCTTAGGGACTAGCGGACTCTCCTCCTACAATGAGCAGTTCTTC. Full variable domain (outside the CDR3, taken from reference TRBV7-9 and TRBJ2-1): DTGVSQNPRHKITKRGQNVTFRCDPISEHNRLYWYRQTLGQGPEFLTYFQNEAQLEKSRLLSDRFSAERPKGSFSTLEIQRTEQGDSAMYLCASSLGTSGLSSYNEQFFGPGTRLTVL.

This rearrangement joins TRBV6-5 to TRBJ1-5; perhaps TRBD1 as D (6 bases). CDR1 is MNHEY, CDR2 SVGAGI, per germline. V gave up 8 bases and J gave up 6 bases, with 17 bases separating them. CDR3 length: 14 residues. CDR3 bases: TGTGCCAGCGGGACAAGGGGTCGGAGTCAGCCCCAGCATTTT. This codes for CASGTRGRSQPQHF.

This clone was counted once. The J gene is TRBJ2-1, the V gene TRBV29-1, with 12 nucleotides matching TRBD2. V was clipped by 4 bases and J by 5 bases; unmatched bases: 6. CDR3 length: 15 amino acids. CDR1 is SQVTM, CDR2 ANQGSEA, per germline. The CDR3 reads CSVVGRLAGDNEQFF. The CDR3 nucleotides read TGCAGCGTTGTAGGCCGACTAGCGGGAGACAATGAGCAGTTCTTC.

The rearrangement joins TRBV10-2 to TRBJ2-5, with TRBD2 matching 10 bases. V dropped 8 bases and J dropped 5; count of bases not matched to a gene: 5. CDR1 and CDR2 (germline): WSHSY, SAAADI. The CDR3 sequence is 13 residues long. The CDR3 DNA reads TGCGCCAGCTCCGATAGCGGGAGGGAGACCCAGTACTTC. Translated: CASSDSGRETQYF.

The chain has TRBV11-1 and TRBJ2-1, with 7 nucleotides matching TRBD1. Germline CDR1 reads SGHAT; CDR2 reads FQDESV (reference sequence). This CDR3 spans 15 amino acids. Trimming at V came to 3 bases and at J to 6 bases, leaving 8 bases not matched to a gene. The CDR3 loop is CASSFGQVRVNEQFF. The CDR3 bases are TGTGCCAGCAGCTTCGGACAGGTTCGGGTCAATGAGCAGTTCTTC.

This clone came up once. The J gene is TRBJ2-3, the V gene TRBV11-2; 7 bases fit TRBD1. Germline CDR1 SGHAT, CDR2 FQNNGV. The CDR3 runs to 19 residues. J was trimmed by 4 bases and V by 5 bases; bases with no gene match: 21. The CDR3 DNA is TGTGCCAGCAGCCCCGCGACAGGGCTTGGGTTCACAAGGTCAGATACGCAGTATTTT. The encoded protein is CASSPATGLGFTRSDTQYF.

The V gene is TRBV7-6, the J gene TRBJ1-1, with D perhaps matching TRBD1 (5 bases). V dropped 2 bases and J dropped 8 bases, with 12 bases sitting between them. CDR1 and CDR2 from the germline V gene are SGHVS and FNYEAQ. The CDR3 is 13 amino acids. CDR3: CASSLSVGAEAFF. CDR3 coding DNA: TGTGCCAGCAGCTTAAGCGTAGGGGCCGAAGCTTTCTTT.

The rearrangement uses TRBV15 and TRBJ2-1; 9 bases are a match to TRBD2. Trimming cost V 8 bases and J 10 bases; bases outside gene matches: 15. Germline values: CDR1 LNHNV, CDR2 YYDKDF (reference sequence). The CDR3 is made up of 15 amino acids. Here the CDR3 reads CATSTPGLASEEQFF. In nucleotides, the CDR3 is TGTGCCACCTCTACGCCGGGACTAGCTTCCGAGGAGCAGTTCTTC.

The chain joins TRBV2 to TRBJ2-2; the match to TRBD2 covers 7 bases. Germline values: CDR1 SNHLY, CDR2 FYNNEI. This CDR3 has 13 amino acids. J lost 7 bases, V lost 8 bases, and 7 bases had no gene match. The CDR3, as DNA: TGTGCCAGCGGGAGGGGAGCGGTCGGGGAGCTGTTTTTT. Encoded protein: CASGRGAVGELFF. The whole variable domain, filled in from reference TRBV2 and TRBJ2-2, reads EPEVTQTPSHQVTQMGQEVILRCVPISNHLYFYWYRQILGQKVEFLVSFYNNEISEKSEIFDDQFSVERPDGSNFTLKIRSTKLEDSAMYFCASGRGAVGELFFGEGSRLTVL.